Listed below are T cell receptor beta chains from one sample, sequenced in a study of shared clonotypes between healthy human individuals. Measured with immunoSEQ multiplex PCR; TCRdb has only the in-frame clones, and not every one. This table has about 1.1 million clones, about 80% appearing once. Sequenced sample: memory CD4+ T cells from PBMCs. The source of these receptors is a man between 18 and 29 years old in good health. Some clones in this sample may be carry-over from other donors' samples. Both conserved end residues are part of each CDR3. D genes are given only for firm matches. Clone size is stated in some rows and not others, as once, few, many or a class when expanded.

V gene: TRBV5-1
J gene: TRBJ2-4
clone size: .
D gene: .
CDR3 protein: CASSLAGTEENIQYF
CDR3 DNA: TGCGCCAGCAGCTTGGCCGGGACTGAAGAAAACATTCAGTACTTC

V gene: TRBV28
J gene: TRBJ2-4
clone size: once
D gene: .
CDR3 protein: CASSLRQLNIQYF
CDR3 DNA: TGTGCCAGCAGTTTACGGCAGCTAAACATTCAGTACTTC

V gene: TRBV14
J gene: TRBJ1-4
clone size: .
D gene: .
CDR3 protein: CASSRGPQGTTNEKLFF
CDR3 DNA: TGTGCCAGCAGCCGCGGCCCACAGGGTACAACTAATGAAAAACTGTTTTTT

V gene: TRBV5-1
J gene: TRBJ2-5
clone size: .
D gene: TRBD2
CDR3 protein: CASSLAQASGGETQYF
CDR3 DNA: TGCGCCAGCAGCTTGGCCCAGGCTAGCGGGGGGGAGACCCAGTACTTC

V gene: TRBV28
J gene: TRBJ2-2
clone size: many
D gene: TRBD2
CDR3 protein: CASSSGSTGELFF
CDR3 DNA: TGTGCCAGCAGTAGCGGGAGCACCGGGGAGCTGTTTTTT

V gene: TRBV9
J gene: TRBJ2-7
clone size: .
D gene: .
CDR3 protein: CASSVAGTNSYEQYF
CDR3 DNA: TGTGCCAGCAGCGTGGCCGGGACCAACTCCTACGAGCAGTACTTC

V gene: TRBV30
J gene: TRBJ1-6
clone size: .
D gene: .
CDR3 protein: CAWRRDGFLDSPLHF
CDR3 DNA: TGTGCCTGGAGGAGGGACGGCTTCCTAGATTCACCCCTCCACTTT

V gene: TRBV4-2
J gene: TRBJ2-7
clone size: .
D gene: TRBD1
CDR3 protein: CASSQRQGALYEQYF
CDR3 DNA: TGTGCCAGCAGCCAGAGACAGGGGGCGCTCTACGAGCAGTACTTC

V gene: TRBV5-4
J gene: TRBJ2-5
clone size: .
D gene: TRBD1
CDR3 protein: CASSLGGQGRETQYF
CDR3 DNA: TGTGCCAGCAGCTTGGGGGGACAGGGGAGAGAGACCCAGTACTTC

V gene: TRBV4-2
J gene: TRBJ1-4
clone size: many
D gene: TRBD1
CDR3 protein: CASSEIGGTNEKLFF
CDR3 DNA: TGTGCCAGCAGCGAAATAGGGGGCACTAATGAAAAACTGTTTTTT

V gene: TRBV28
J gene: TRBJ2-7
clone size: .
D gene: .
CDR3 protein: CASRPLGRGSSYEQYF
CDR3 DNA: TGTGCCAGCAGACCTCTGGGCAGAGGAAGCTCCTACGAGCAGTACTTC

V gene: TRBV29-1
J gene: TRBJ2-3
clone size: once
D gene: .
CDR3 protein: CSPMTATSTDTQYF
CDR3 DNA: TGCAGCCCTATGACAGCTACTAGTACAGATACGCAGTATTTT

V gene: TRBV5-1
J gene: TRBJ2-6
clone size: .
D gene: TRBD1
CDR3 protein: CASSTDRGGNVLTF
CDR3 DNA: TGCGCCAGCAGCACCGACAGGGGCGGCAACGTCCTGACTTTC

V gene: TRBV11-2
J gene: TRBJ2-5
clone size: .
D gene: .
CDR3 protein: CASSFSPNLGETQYF
CDR3 DNA: TGTGCCAGCAGCTTTAGCCCAAACCTCGGTGAGACCCAGTACTTC

V gene: TRBV7-7
J gene: TRBJ2-7
clone size: .
D gene: TRBD1
CDR3 protein: CASPQAGQGTCEQYF
CDR3 DNA: TGTGCCAGCCCCCAGGCGGGACAGGGGACTTGCGAGCAGTACTTC

V gene: TRBV5-1
J gene: TRBJ2-6
clone size: once
D gene: .
CDR3 protein: CASSPRGSDGANVLTF
CDR3 DNA: TGCGCCAGCAGCCCGAGAGGGAGCGATGGGGCCAACGTCCTGACTTTC

V gene: TRBV4-2
J gene: TRBJ1-1
clone size: few
D gene: TRBD1
CDR3 protein: CASSQTTGRHTEAFF
CDR3 DNA: TGTGCCAGCAGCCAAACGACAGGGCGGCACACTGAAGCTTTCTTT

V gene: TRBV28
J gene: TRBJ1-4
clone size: .
D gene: TRBD1
CDR3 protein: CASSGAGGNEKLFF
CDR3 DNA: TGTGCCAGCAGTGGGGCAGGGGGAAATGAAAAACTGTTTTTT

V gene: TRBV28
J gene: TRBJ2-3
clone size: many
D gene: TRBD2
CDR3 protein: CASRPWLAGHGTQYF
CDR3 DNA: TGTGCCAGCAGACCGTGGCTAGCGGGACATGGTACGCAGTATTTT

V gene: TRBV28
J gene: TRBJ1-2
clone size: .
D gene: .
CDR3 protein: CASTNYPYGGYYGYTF
CDR3 DNA: TGTGCCAGCACAAACTACCCTTATGGCGGATACTATGGCTACACCTTC

V gene: TRBV18
J gene: TRBJ1-1
clone size: .
D gene: .
CDR3 protein: CASSPRGEGEAFF
CDR3 DNA: TGTGCCAGCTCACCGAGGGGAGAGGGTGAAGCTTTCTTT

V gene: TRBV7-2
J gene: TRBJ2-1
clone size: few
D gene: TRBD2
CDR3 protein: CASSRLAAAYNEQFF
CDR3 DNA: TGTGCCAGCAGCCGGCTAGCGGCAGCCTACAATGAGCAGTTCTTC

V gene: TRBV7-2
J gene: TRBJ1-2
clone size: few
D gene: .
CDR3 protein: CASSLELPTF
CDR3 DNA: TGTGCCAGCAGCTTAGAGCTTCCCACCTTC

V gene: TRBV7-9
J gene: TRBJ1-1
clone size: once
D gene: .
CDR3 protein: CASSLGSGYTEAFF
CDR3 DNA: TGTGCCAGCAGCTTAGGCTCGGGGTACACTGAAGCTTTCTTT

V gene: TRBV2
J gene: TRBJ1-5
clone size: .
D gene: .
CDR3 protein: CASSATGALQPQHF
CDR3 DNA: TGTGCCAGCAGTGCTACAGGAGCACTTCAGCCCCAGCATTTT

V gene: TRBV29-1
J gene: TRBJ1-3
clone size: .
D gene: .
CDR3 protein: CSISQGPGNTIYF
CDR3 DNA: TGCAGCATCAGCCAGGGGCCTGGAAACACCATATATTTT

V gene: TRBV7-9
J gene: TRBJ2-2
clone size: .
D gene: .
CDR3 protein: CASSAGTRNTGELFF
CDR3 DNA: TGTGCCAGCAGTGCCGGGACAAGAAACACCGGGGAGCTGTTTTTT

V gene: TRBV28
J gene: TRBJ1-2
clone size: .
D gene: .
CDR3 protein: CASSARSGEGPIYGYTF
CDR3 DNA: TGTGCCAGCAGTGCTAGAAGTGGCGAGGGCCCTATATATGGCTACACCTTC

V gene: TRBV10-3
J gene: TRBJ2-2
clone size: .
D gene: .
CDR3 protein: CAIRTAASGGELFF
CDR3 DNA: TGTGCCATCAGGACGGCGGCCTCCGGCGGGGAGCTGTTTTTT

V gene: TRBV9
J gene: TRBJ2-5
clone size: .
D gene: TRBD1
CDR3 protein: CASSVGGDRYQETQYF
CDR3 DNA: TGTGCCAGCAGCGTAGGCGGGGACAGGTACCAAGAGACCCAGTACTTC

V gene: TRBV5-4
J gene: TRBJ2-1
clone size: .
D gene: TRBD2
CDR3 protein: CASSPSGRAGSDEQFF
CDR3 DNA: TGTGCCAGCAGCCCTAGCGGGAGGGCCGGTAGCGATGAGCAGTTCTTC

V gene: TRBV5-1
J gene: TRBJ2-7
clone size: .
D gene: TRBD2
CDR3 protein: CASSTSGGSYEQYF
CDR3 DNA: TGCGCCAGCAGTACTAGCGGGGGTTCCTACGAGCAGTACTTC

V gene: TRBV7-2
J gene: TRBJ1-1
clone size: .
D gene: .
CDR3 protein: CASSRYMRGANTEAFF
CDR3 DNA: TGTGCCAGCAGCCGATATATGAGGGGGGCAAACACTGAAGCTTTCTTT

V gene: TRBV18
J gene: TRBJ2-2
clone size: .
D gene: TRBD2
CDR3 protein: CASSLGLLANTGELFF
CDR3 DNA: TGTGCCAGCTCACTGGGACTACTCGCGAACACCGGGGAGCTGTTTTTT

V gene: TRBV5-4
J gene: TRBJ2-1
clone size: .
D gene: .
CDR3 protein: CASSQGGGQHEQFF
CDR3 DNA: TGTGCCAGCAGCCAAGGAGGAGGGCAACATGAGCAGTTCTTC

V gene: TRBV9
J gene: TRBJ2-7
clone size: .
D gene: .
CDR3 protein: CASSAGLGGAVYEQYF
CDR3 DNA: TGTGCCAGCAGTGCGGGACTGGGGGGCGCAGTCTACGAGCAGTACTTC

V gene: TRBV9
J gene: TRBJ2-5
clone size: .
D gene: .
CDR3 protein: CASSVTGRDETQYF
CDR3 DNA: TGTGCCAGCAGCGTAACCGGGAGAGATGAGACCCAGTACTTC

V gene: TRBV5-1
J gene: TRBJ2-1
clone size: few
D gene: TRBD2
CDR3 protein: CASSPSGRALGNEQFF
CDR3 DNA: TGCGCCAGCAGCCCTAGCGGGAGGGCCCTCGGGAATGAGCAGTTCTTC

V gene: TRBV6-6
J gene: TRBJ1-1
clone size: .
D gene: .
CDR3 protein: CASSGYSTGGTEAFF
CDR3 DNA: TGTGCCAGCAGTGGTTACTCTACTGGGGGCACTGAAGCTTTCTTT

V gene: TRBV5-5
J gene: TRBJ1-2
clone size: .
D gene: .
CDR3 protein: CASSFLTTGYTF
CDR3 DNA: TGTGCCAGCAGCTTTTTGACCACTGGCTACACCTTC

V gene: TRBV4-3
J gene: TRBJ2-4
clone size: many
D gene: .
CDR3 protein: CASSQEGSGSRNIQYF
CDR3 DNA: TGCGCCAGCAGCCAAGAAGGGTCAGGGTCCAGAAACATTCAGTACTTC

V gene: TRBV5-1
J gene: TRBJ2-3
clone size: few
D gene: .
CDR3 protein: CASSLSFGNTDTQYF
CDR3 DNA: TGCGCCAGCAGCTTGAGCTTCGGGAACACAGATACGCAGTATTTT

V gene: TRBV7-8
J gene: TRBJ2-1
clone size: .
D gene: .
CDR3 protein: CASSLQITNEQFF
CDR3 DNA: TGTGCCAGCAGCTTACAAATAACGAATGAGCAGTTCTTC